This TCR beta chain emerged from a study of radiotherapy plus CTLA-4 blockade in lung cancer (dated by TCRdb to the late 2010s). For context, the study as a whole: Among the enrolled patients, about 20% had an objective response, and 31% reached disease control. Results the study describes overall, beyond this receptor: TCR clones derived from tumors expanded in peripheral blood after treatment with radiotherapy and ipilimumab. The strongest predictors of response, as reported, were early dynamic changes in blood T cell clones along with a rise in serum interferon-beta after radiation.

The library was generated by the immunoSEQ multiplex PCR assay. TCRdb mirrors the immuneACCESS table, restricted to in-frame sequences. Some clones are absent from its copies; in checked studies, under half trace to an unresolved V gene, and the reason for the others is unknown. The sample table lists tens of thousands of clones, more than 75% of them with a count of one. Of the sample, approximately 1.9% falls within the top ten clones. Focal radiation therapy combined with CTLA-4 blockade (ipilimumab) was tested in patients with chemo-refractory metastatic non-small-cell lung cancer. For this clone: The clone's antigen remains unknown. No base quality information exists; no much larger clone differs at one position.

CDR1 SGHRS and CDR2 YFSETQ were looked up in the germline V gene. Measured from the cysteine to the phenylalanine, the CDR3 is 17 residues long. CDR3 DNA only is kept here, 51 bases in frame from base 1. V loses 0 bases at its end and J loses 10 bases; junction bases beyond the gene matches: 14. This receptor was taken from a human donor with non-small cell lung cancer who had a partial response to radiotherapy plus ipilimumab. Recombination linked TRBV5-1 to TRBJ2-1, and TRBD2 matches 9 of the central bases. The sample consisted of peripheral blood, taken from a patient treated with radiotherapy plus ipilimumab. The DNA sequence follows: TGCGCCAGCAGCTTGGAGCCGGGCGCGGGAGGGCTGGGAGAGCAGTTCTTC. This gives the protein CASSLEPGAGGLGEQFF.